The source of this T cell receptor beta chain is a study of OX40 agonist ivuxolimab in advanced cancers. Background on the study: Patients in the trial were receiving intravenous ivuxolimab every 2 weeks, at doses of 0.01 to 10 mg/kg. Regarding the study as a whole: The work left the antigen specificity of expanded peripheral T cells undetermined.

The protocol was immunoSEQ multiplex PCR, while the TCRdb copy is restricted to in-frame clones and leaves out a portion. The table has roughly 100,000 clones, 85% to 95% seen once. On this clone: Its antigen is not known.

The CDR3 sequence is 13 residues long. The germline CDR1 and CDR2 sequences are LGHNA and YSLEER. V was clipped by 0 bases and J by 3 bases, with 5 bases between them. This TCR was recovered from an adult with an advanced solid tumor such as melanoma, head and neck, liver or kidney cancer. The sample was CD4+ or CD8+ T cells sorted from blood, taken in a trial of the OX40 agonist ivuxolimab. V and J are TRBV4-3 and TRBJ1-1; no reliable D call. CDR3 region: CASSQESDTEAFF. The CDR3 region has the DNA TGCGCCAGCAGCCAAGAGTCGGACACTGAAGCTTTCTTT.